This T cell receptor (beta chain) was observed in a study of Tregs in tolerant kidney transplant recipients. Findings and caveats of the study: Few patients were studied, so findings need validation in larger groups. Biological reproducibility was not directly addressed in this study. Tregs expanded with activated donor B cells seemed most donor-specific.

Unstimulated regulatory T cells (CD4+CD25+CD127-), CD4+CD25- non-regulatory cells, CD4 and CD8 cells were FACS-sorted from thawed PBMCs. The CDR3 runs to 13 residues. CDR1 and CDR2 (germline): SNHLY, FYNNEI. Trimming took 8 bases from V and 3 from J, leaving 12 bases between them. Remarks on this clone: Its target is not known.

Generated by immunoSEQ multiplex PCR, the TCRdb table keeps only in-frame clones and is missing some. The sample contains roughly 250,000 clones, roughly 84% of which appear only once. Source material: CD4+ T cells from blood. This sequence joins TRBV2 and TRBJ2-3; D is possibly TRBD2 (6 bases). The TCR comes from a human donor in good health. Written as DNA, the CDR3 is TGTGCCAGCCTGCAGGAGGGGACAGATACGCAGTATTTT. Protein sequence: CASLQEGTDTQYF. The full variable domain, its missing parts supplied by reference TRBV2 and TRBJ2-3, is EPEVTQTPSHQVTQMGQEVILRCVPISNHLYFYWYRQILGQKVEFLVSFYNNEISEKSEIFDDQFSVERPDGSNFTLKIRSTKLEDSAMYFCASLQEGTDTQYFGPGTRLTVL.